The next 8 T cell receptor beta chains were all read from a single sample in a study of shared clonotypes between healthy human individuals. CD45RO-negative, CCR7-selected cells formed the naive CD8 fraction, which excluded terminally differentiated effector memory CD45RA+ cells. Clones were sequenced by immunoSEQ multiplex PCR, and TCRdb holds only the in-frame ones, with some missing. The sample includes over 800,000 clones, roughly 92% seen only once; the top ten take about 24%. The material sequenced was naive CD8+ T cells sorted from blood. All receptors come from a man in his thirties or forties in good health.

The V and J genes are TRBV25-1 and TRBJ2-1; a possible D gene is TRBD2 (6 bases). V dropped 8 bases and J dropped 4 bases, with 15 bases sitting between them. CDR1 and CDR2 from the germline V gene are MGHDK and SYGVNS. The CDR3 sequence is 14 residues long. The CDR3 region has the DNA TGTGCCAGCCTTGGGACTGGAACTTACAATGAGCAGTTCTTC. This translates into CASLGTGTYNEQFF.

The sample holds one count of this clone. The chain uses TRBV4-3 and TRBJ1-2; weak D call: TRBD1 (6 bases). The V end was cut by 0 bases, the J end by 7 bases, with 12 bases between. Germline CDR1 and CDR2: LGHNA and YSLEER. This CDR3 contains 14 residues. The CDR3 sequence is CASSQERGVGGYTF. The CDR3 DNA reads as TGCGCCAGCAGCCAAGAAAGGGGGGTAGGTGGCTACACCTTC.

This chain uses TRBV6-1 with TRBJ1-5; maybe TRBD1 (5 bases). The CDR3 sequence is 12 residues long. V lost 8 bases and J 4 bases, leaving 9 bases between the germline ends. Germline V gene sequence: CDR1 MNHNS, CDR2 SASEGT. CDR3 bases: TGTGCCAGCGGACCAGGGAATCAGCCCCAGCATTTT. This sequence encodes CASGPGNQPQHF.

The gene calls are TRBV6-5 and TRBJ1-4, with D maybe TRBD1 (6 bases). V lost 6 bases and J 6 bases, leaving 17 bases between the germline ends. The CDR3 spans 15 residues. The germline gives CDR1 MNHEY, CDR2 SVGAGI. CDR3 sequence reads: CASSRLGGRDEKLFF. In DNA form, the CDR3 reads TGTGCCAGCAGCCGCCTCGGGGGGCGGGATGAAAAACTGTTTTTT.

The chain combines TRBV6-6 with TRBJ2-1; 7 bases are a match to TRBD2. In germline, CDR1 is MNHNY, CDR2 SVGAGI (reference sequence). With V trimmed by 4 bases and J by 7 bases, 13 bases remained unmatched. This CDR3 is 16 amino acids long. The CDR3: CASSSQLALKGNEQFF. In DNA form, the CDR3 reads TGTGCCAGCAGTTCTCAACTAGCGTTAAAGGGGAATGAGCAGTTCTTC.

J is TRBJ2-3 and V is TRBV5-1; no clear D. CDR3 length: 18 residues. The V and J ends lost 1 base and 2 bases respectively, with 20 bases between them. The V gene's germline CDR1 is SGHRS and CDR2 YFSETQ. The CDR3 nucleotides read TGCGCCAGCAGCTTGCCAGCTCGCACGGCCACCTTCACAGATACGCAGTATTTT. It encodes CASSLPARTATFTDTQYF. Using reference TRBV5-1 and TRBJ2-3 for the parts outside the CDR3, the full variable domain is KAGVTQTPRYLIKTRGQQVTLSCSPISGHRSVSWYQQTPGQGLQFLFEYFSETQRNKGNFPGRFSGRQFSNSRSEMNVSTLELGDSALYLCASSLPARTATFTDTQYFGPGTRLTVL.

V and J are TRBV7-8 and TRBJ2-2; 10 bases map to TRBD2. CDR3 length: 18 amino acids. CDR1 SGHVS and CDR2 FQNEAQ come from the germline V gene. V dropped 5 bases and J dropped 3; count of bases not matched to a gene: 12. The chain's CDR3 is CASSPLGSGRADTGELFF. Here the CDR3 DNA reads TGTGCCAGCAGCCCCCTCGGAAGCGGGAGGGCCGACACCGGGGAGCTGTTTTTT.

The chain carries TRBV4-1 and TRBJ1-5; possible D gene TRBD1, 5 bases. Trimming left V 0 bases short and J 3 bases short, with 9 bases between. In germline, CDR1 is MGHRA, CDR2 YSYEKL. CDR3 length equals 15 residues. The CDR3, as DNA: TGCGCCAGCAGCCAAGACGGGGACGCCAATCAGCCCCAGCATTTT. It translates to CASSQDGDANQPQHF.